These 30 T cell receptor beta chains originate from one sample sequenced in a study of cytomegalovirus exposure and HLA in healthy donors. The PCR ran on 60 Vbeta and 13 Jbeta primers. This table comes from immunoSEQ multiplex PCR, and its TCRdb copy is limited to in-frame clones, with some not included. Of more than 85,000 clones listed, nearly 15% were seen once; the top ten hold around 0.86%. The sample was PBMCs. These receptors were collected from a female donor in good health and CMV-seronegative.

The J gene is TRBJ1-1, the V gene TRBV9; TRBD1 matches 7 bases. From germline, CDR1 is SGDLS and CDR2 YYNGEE. Germline trimming cut 3 bases from V and 1 base from J; bases unmatched to any gene: 6. CDR3 size: 15 residues. CDR3 in amino acids: CASSAAGQTNTEAFF. The DNA of the CDR3 is TGTGCCAGCAGCGCGGCGGGACAGACGAACACTGAAGCTTTCTTT.

This sequence joins TRBV6-1 and TRBJ2-5; maybe TRBD2 (7 bases). Germline V gene lookup returns CDR1 MNHNS and CDR2 SASEGT. The length of the CDR3 is 14 residues. V gave up 8 bases and J gave up 5 bases, with 18 bases separating them. CDR3 loop: CASGHRAGVETQYF. CDR3 DNA: TGTGCCAGCGGACACAGGGCGGGGGTGGAGACCCAGTACTTC.

This clone was counted between two and nine times. The CDR3 sequence: CASSLDRLLNEKLFF. The DNA for the CDR3 is TGTGCCAGCAGCCTCGACAGGCTCTTAAATGAAAAACTGTTTTTT. V usage is TRBV7-2 and J usage is TRBJ1-4, with TRBD1 as a possible D gene (6 bases). The CDR3 is 15 residues long. The germline V and J ends were trimmed by 5 bases and 5 bases, with 15 bases remaining between them. CDR1 and CDR2 (germline): SGHTA, FQGNSA.

In its sample, this clone was seen a few times. The chain couples TRBV6-1 to TRBJ2-7; D gene ambiguous. The CDR3 consists of 16 residues. CDR1 MNHNS and CDR2 SASEGT come from the germline V gene. V was shortened by 4 bases and J by 0 bases, with 16 bases between the two germline ends. The CDR3 loop is CASSGSSLGSSYEQYF. The CDR3 DNA is TGTGCCAGCAGTGGGAGCTCCCTCGGCAGCTCCTACGAGCAGTACTTC.

In this sample, this clone turned up a few times. The J gene is TRBJ2-5, the V gene TRBV9; perhaps TRBD1 as D (5 bases). V was clipped by 4 bases and J by 1 base, with 11 bases between them. Germline CDR1 reads SGDLS; CDR2 reads YYNGEE. CDR3 size: 14 residues. CDR3 loop: CASSPGNSQETQYF. The CDR3 region has the DNA TGTGCCAGCAGCCCAGGGAACAGCCAAGAGACCCAGTACTTC.

This chain joins TRBV5-1 and TRBJ2-1; the match to TRBD2 covers 12 bases. CDR1 is SGHRS and CDR2 is YFSETQ in the germline V gene. V lost 3 bases, J lost 10 bases, and 8 bases stayed unmatched. This CDR3 region has 15 residues. DNA for the CDR3: TGCGCCAGCAGCTCGACTAGCGGGGGTCTTGGGGAGCAGTTCTTC. It codes for CASSSTSGGLGEQFF.

A few counts support this clone. V gene TRBV28 combines with J gene TRBJ1-2; D is uncertain. Germline loops: CDR1 MDHEN, CDR2 SYDVKM. CDR3 length: 15 amino acids. V dropped 3 bases and J dropped 6 bases, with 17 bases sitting between them. This chain's CDR3 is CASSFWLKPGHGYTF. The CDR3 coding sequence is TGTGCCAGCAGTTTCTGGCTTAAACCAGGTCATGGCTACACCTTC.

This rearrangement joins TRBV4-3 to TRBJ1-6; D ambiguous. The CDR3 length is 14 residues. Deletions cut 0 bases from V and 6 bases from J, with 6 bases between. Per germline, CDR1 LGHNA and CDR2 YSLEER. CDR3: CASSQDPGNSPLHF. The CDR3 DNA reads as TGCGCCAGCAGCCAAGATCCGGGTAATTCACCCCTCCACTTT.

V and J are TRBV15 and TRBJ1-6, with D tentatively TRBD1 (5 bases). CDR1 LNHNV and CDR2 YYDKDF come from the germline V gene (reference sequence). Trimming cost V 6 bases and J 8 bases, with 14 bases left between them. This CDR3 has 14 amino acids. CDR3 loop: CATRSGGSHSPLHF. The CDR3 region has the DNA TGTGCCACCAGGAGCGGGGGATCGCATTCACCCCTCCACTTT.

This clone turned up a few times. V gene TRBV2 combines with J gene TRBJ2-7; D call uncertain. Germline CDR1 and CDR2: SNHLY and FYNNEI. The length of the CDR3 is 14 residues. Trimming left V 6 bases short and J 0 bases short, with 12 bases between. CDR3 region: CASRALISSYEQYF. The CDR3 nucleotides are TGTGCCAGCAGAGCACTTATAAGCTCCTACGAGCAGTACTTC.

This clone was counted between two and nine times. V usage is TRBV7-6 and J usage is TRBJ1-6, with D tentatively TRBD1 (6 bases). V shed 1 base and J shed 0 bases, with 13 bases lying between them. Germline CDR1 SGHVS, CDR2 FNYEAQ. This CDR3 spans 18 amino acids. Here the CDR3 DNA reads TGTGCCAGCAGCTTAGAGGGGCAGGGGAGCTCCTATAATTCACCCCTCCACTTT. It codes for CASSLEGQGSSYNSPLHF.

This rearrangement joins TRBV19 to TRBJ1-3; weak D call: TRBD1 (6 bases). V lost 5 bases and J lost 2, with 10 bases in between. Germline CDR1 and CDR2: LNHDA and SQIVND (reference sequence). This CDR3 has 14 amino acids. CDR3 residues: CASSPRQAGNTIYF. In nucleotides, the CDR3 is TGTGCCAGTAGTCCTCGACAGGCTGGAAACACCATATATTTT.

V and J are TRBV19 and TRBJ2-3; 7 nucleotides match TRBD1. V lost 8 bases, J lost 5 bases, and 10 bases stayed unmatched. The germline CDR1 and CDR2 sequences are LNHDA and SQIVND (reference sequence). CDR3 size: 14 residues. The CDR3 region has the DNA TGTGCCAGTGAAAACAGGGGAAGGGGAGATACGCAGTATTTT. It encodes CASENRGRGDTQYF.

The table lists this clone with a few counts. This chain uses TRBV9 with TRBJ1-4, with D possibly TRBD1 on 5 matching bases. The V and J ends lost 2 bases and 5 bases respectively, with 10 bases between them. The CDR3 covers 14 residues. Germline values: CDR1 SGDLS, CDR2 YYNGEE. CDR3 DNA: TGTGCCAGCAGCGTCGACAGTGGGAATGAAAAACTGTTTTTT. Encoded protein: CASSVDSGNEKLFF. Based on the CDR3 plus reference TRBV9 and TRBJ1-4, the full variable domain is DSGVTQTPKHLITATGQRVTLRCSPRSGDLSVYWYQQSLDQGLQFLIQYYNGEERAKGNILERFSAQQFPDLHSELNLSSLELGDSALYFCASSVDSGNEKLFFGSGTQLSVL.

This clone has more than one count but fewer than ten. This chain joins TRBV6-5 and TRBJ1-4; 8 nucleotides agree with TRBD1. This CDR3 contains 15 residues. J gave up 8 bases and V 4 bases, and 9 bases lay outside the gene matches. From germline, CDR1 is MNHEY and CDR2 SVGAGI. The CDR3 DNA reads as TGTGCCAGCAGTTCTATTCAGGGGGCGTGGGAAAAACTGTTTTTT. It yields the protein CASSSIQGAWEKLFF.

A few counts support this clone. The chain is built from TRBV14 and TRBJ1-1; D is possibly TRBD1 (6 bases). The CDR3 sequence is 15 residues long. Germline V gene sequence: CDR1 SGHDN, CDR2 FVKESK. Trimming pared 3 bases from V and 2 bases from J, leaving 13 bases between. The CDR3, as DNA: TGTGCCAGCAGCCAGGGGAGGGGGTTCAACACTGAAGCTTTCTTT. This translates into CASSQGRGFNTEAFF.

This clone was detected a few times. The V gene is TRBV19, the J gene TRBJ2-7; no clear D. The V and J ends lost 6 bases and 4 bases respectively, with 7 bases between them. CDR3 length: 11 residues. From germline, CDR1 is LNHDA and CDR2 SQIVND (reference sequence). CDR3 residues: CASRPQYEQYF. The CDR3 DNA reads TGTGCCAGTAGGCCACAGTACGAGCAGTACTTC. Full variable domain (missing parts from reference TRBV19 and TRBJ2-7): DGGITQSPKYLFRKEGQNVTLSCEQNLNHDAMYWYRQDPGQGLRLIYYSQIVNDFQKGDIAEGYSVSREKKESFPLTVTSAQKNPTAFYLCASRPQYEQYFGPGTRLTVT.

This clone has just a few counts. This rearrangement joins TRBV19 to TRBJ2-5, with D possibly matching TRBD1 (6 bases). The CDR3 is 14 residues long. Germline CDR1 LNHDA, CDR2 SQIVND (reference sequence). Trimming shortened V by 8 bases and J by 6 bases, and 19 bases separated the two germline ends. The CDR3 DNA reads as TGTGCCAGTGGCGAGTTTGGGACAATCCAGACCCAGTACTTC. This sequence encodes CASGEFGTIQTQYF.

The chain couples TRBV4-3 to TRBJ2-1, with 9 nucleotides matching TRBD2. The CDR3 loop spans 15 amino acids. The V gene end was trimmed by 0 bases and the J gene end by 10 bases; junction bases not matched to a gene: 7. Per germline, CDR1 LGHNA and CDR2 YSLEER. The CDR3 nucleotides read TGCGCCAGCAGCCAAGAGGGGGGACTAGCATCGGAGCAGTTCTTC. Protein sequence: CASSQEGGLASEQFF.

This clone was detected a few times. The chain recombines TRBV5-1 with TRBJ2-2, with 9 positions matching TRBD2. The germline V gene encodes CDR1 SGHRS and CDR2 YFSETQ. V shed 0 bases and J 8 bases; nucleotides not matched to a gene: 8. CDR3 length equals 16 residues. The CDR3 region is CASSLGLAERSGELFF. The DNA of the CDR3 is TGCGCCAGCAGCTTGGGACTAGCGGAGAGATCGGGGGAGCTGTTTTTT.

The chain recombines TRBV4-2 with TRBJ2-5; D is unresolved. This CDR3 is built from 14 residues. Germline CDR1 reads LGHNA; CDR2 reads YNFKEQ. Trimming stripped 2 bases from V and 1 base from J, with 8 bases between. The CDR3 loop is CASSQSGRQETQYF. As DNA, the CDR3 is TGTGCCAGCAGCCAATCGGGTCGCCAAGAGACCCAGTACTTC.

This chain links TRBV13 with TRBJ2-2; maybe TRBD1 (6 bases). The ends were cut back, 5 bases at V and 8 bases at J, with 18 bases in the middle. Germline-derived CDR1 and CDR2 are PRHDT and FYEKMQ (reference sequence). The length of the CDR3 is 15 residues. The CDR3 loop is CASSRDPGAGGELFF. The CDR3 DNA reads TGTGCCAGCAGCCGAGACCCAGGGGCAGGAGGGGAGCTGTTTTTT.

This clone was picked up a small number of times. CDR3 amino acids: CASSLGPGMNTEAFF. The CDR3 nucleotides read TGTGCCAGCAGCTTAGGTCCAGGGATGAACACTGAAGCTTTCTTT. The V call is TRBV13, the J call TRBJ1-1; TRBD1 might be the D (5 bases). The CDR3 is 15 amino acids. Germline V CDR1 and CDR2: PRHDT, FYEKMQ (reference sequence). Between the trimmed V and J ends, which lost 0 bases and 0 bases, there was a span of 8 bases.

This chain connects TRBV6-6 to TRBJ2-4, with D possibly matching TRBD2 (6 bases). The CDR3 has 16 residues. Trimming removed 2 bases at V and 8 bases at J, with 19 bases between. Germline CDR1 and CDR2: MNHNY and SVGAGI (reference sequence). CDR3 sequence (DNA): TGTGCCAGCAGTTACAGTTGGCGGGGCAATAGAGACATTCAGTACTTC. It encodes CASSYSWRGNRDIQYF.

A few counts support this clone. The chain employs TRBV5-1 and TRBJ2-4, with TRBD2 as a possible D gene (5 bases). The CDR3 contains 15 residues. Deletions cut 0 bases from V and 3 bases from J, with 10 bases between. Per germline, CDR1 SGHRS and CDR2 YFSETQ. The DNA of the CDR3 is TGCGCCAGCAGCTTGGAAATGGCGGGCAAAAACATTCAGTACTTC. It codes for CASSLEMAGKNIQYF. Filled out from reference TRBV5-1 and TRBJ2-4, the complete variable domain reads KAGVTQTPRYLIKTRGQQVTLSCSPISGHRSVSWYQQTPGQGLQFLFEYFSETQRNKGNFPGRFSGRQFSNSRSEMNVSTLELGDSALYLCASSLEMAGKNIQYFGAGTRLSVL.

This clone was recorded a few times. V usage is TRBV6-6 and J usage is TRBJ1-6, with D maybe TRBD1 (6 bases). CDR3 size: 15 residues. Deletions cut 4 bases from V and 10 bases from J, with 17 bases between. The V gene's germline CDR1 is MNHNY and CDR2 SVGAGI (reference sequence). The CDR3 sequence: CASSSGGPGKSPLHF. The CDR3 DNA sequence: TGTGCCAGCAGTTCGGGGGGGCCGGGTAAATCACCCCTCCACTTT.

The chain uses TRBV4-1 and TRBJ2-2, with TRBD1 identical over 7 bases. Germline lookup yields CDR1 MGHRA and CDR2 YSYEKL. V was pared by 11 bases and J by 6 bases, with 21 bases of the junction left unmatched. The CDR3 has 17 amino acids. In DNA, the CDR3 is TGCGCCGCCAGAGGGCCAAAGGGGGCGAAGAGTCCCGGGGAGCTGTTTTTT. Translating gives CAARGPKGAKSPGELFF.

The gene calls are TRBV5-1 and TRBJ1-5; D possibly corresponds to TRBD1 (6 bases). From germline, CDR1 is SGHRS and CDR2 YFSETQ. The CDR3 is made up of 15 amino acids. V was cut by 4 bases and J by 0 bases, with 11 bases left in between. DNA of the CDR3: TGCGCCAGCAGCGGGAGACAGGTTAGCAATCAGCCCCAGCATTTT. This codes for CASSGRQVSNQPQHF. The full variable domain, its missing parts supplied by reference TRBV5-1 and TRBJ1-5, is KAGVTQTPRYLIKTRGQQVTLSCSPISGHRSVSWYQQTPGQGLQFLFEYFSETQRNKGNFPGRFSGRQFSNSRSEMNVSTLELGDSALYLCASSGRQVSNQPQHFGDGTRLSIL.

The sample holds a few counts of this clone. The chain carries TRBV5-1 and TRBJ1-6; TRBD1 agrees at 10 bases. With V trimmed by 4 bases and J by 10 bases, 8 bases remained unmatched. Looked up from germline, CDR1 is SGHRS and CDR2 is YFSETQ. This CDR3 region has 15 residues. The CDR3, as DNA: TGCGCCAGCAGCCTCTCGGGACAGGGGCGATCACCCCTCCACTTT. Its protein is CASSLSGQGRSPLHF.

The CDR3 reads CASSQRTGGETLDGYTF. As DNA, the CDR3 is TGTGCCAGCTCACAACGGACAGGGGGCGAAACTTTGGATGGCTACACCTTC. The chain recombines TRBV18 with TRBJ1-2; 11 bases align to TRBD1. CDR1 and CDR2 (germline): KGHSH, LQKENI. V gave up 4 bases and J gave up 6 bases; unmatched junction bases: 13. The length of the CDR3 is 17 residues.